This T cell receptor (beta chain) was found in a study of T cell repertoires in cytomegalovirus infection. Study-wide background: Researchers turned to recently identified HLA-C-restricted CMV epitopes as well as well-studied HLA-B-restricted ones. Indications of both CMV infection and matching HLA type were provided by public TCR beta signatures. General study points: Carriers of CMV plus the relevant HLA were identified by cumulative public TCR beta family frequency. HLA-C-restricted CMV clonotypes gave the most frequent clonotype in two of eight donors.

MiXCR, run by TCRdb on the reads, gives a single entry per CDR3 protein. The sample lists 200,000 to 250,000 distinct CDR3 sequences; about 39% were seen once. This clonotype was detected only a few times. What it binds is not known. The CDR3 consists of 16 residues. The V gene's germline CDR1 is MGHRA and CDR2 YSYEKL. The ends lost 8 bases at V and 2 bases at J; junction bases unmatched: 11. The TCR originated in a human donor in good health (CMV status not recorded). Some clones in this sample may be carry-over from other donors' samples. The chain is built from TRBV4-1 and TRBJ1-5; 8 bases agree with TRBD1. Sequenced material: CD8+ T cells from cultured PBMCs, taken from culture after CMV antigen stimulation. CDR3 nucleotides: TGCGCCAGCTCATCTCAGGGGGCGAAGGGCAATCAGCCCCAGCATTTT. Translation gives CASSSQGAKGNQPQHF.